The 10 T cell receptor beta chains below come from one sample, sequenced in a study of T cells in Graves' hyperthyroidism and ophthalmopathy. Amplified TCR beta CDR3 regions came from RNA transcripts. Initially, a first-round RT-PCR of the TCR CDR3 employed the HTBI primer set. TCRdb reanalysed the multiplex PCR reads using MiXCR and keeps one entry per CDR3 protein. This table holds fewer than 750,000 distinct CDR3 sequences, under 15% found once. Source material: blood. The receptors shown here come from a woman aged 40 to 50 with Graves' ophthalmopathy.

The genes are TRBV6-2 or TRBV6-3 and TRBJ2-5, with 14 bases matching TRBD2. V shed 5 bases and J 1 base; nucleotides not matched to a gene: 9. Germline V gives CDR1 MNHEY, CDR2 SVGEGT. The CDR3 is made up of 18 amino acids. Here the CDR3 reads CASSQQGLAGGTQETQYF. CDR3 nucleotide sequence: TGTGCCAGCAGTCAACAAGGACTAGCGGGAGGCACCCAAGAGACCCAGTACTTC.

This clonotype occurred many times. This sequence joins TRBV7-9 and TRBJ2-7, with 9 nucleotides matching TRBD1. This CDR3 has 14 residues. Germline V gives CDR1 SEHNR, CDR2 FQNEAQ (reference sequence). J was trimmed by 4 bases and V by 5 bases; bases with no gene match: 6. CDR3 DNA: TGTGCCAGCAGCACCTGGGACAGGGTTTACGAGCAGTACTTC. This sequence encodes CASSTWDRVYEQYF. Using reference TRBV7-9 and TRBJ2-7 for the parts outside the CDR3, the full variable domain is DTGVSQNPRHKITKRGQNVTFRCDPISEHNRLYWYRQTLGQGPEFLTYFQNEAQLEKSRLLSDRFSAERPKGSFSTLEIQRTEQGDSAMYLCASSTWDRVYEQYFGPGTRLTVT.

The chain uses TRBV28 and TRBJ2-6; maybe TRBD1 (6 bases). This CDR3 has 15 residues. Germline V gives CDR1 MDHEN, CDR2 SYDVKM. The V end was cut by 8 bases, the J end by 2 bases, with 13 bases between. CDR3 region: CASRPEGAGANVLTF. CDR3 nucleotide sequence: TGTGCCAGCCGCCCAGAGGGGGCTGGGGCCAACGTCCTGACTTTC.

This chain links TRBV12-3 or TRBV12-4 with TRBJ2-7; TRBD2 aligns across 11 bases. With V trimmed by 8 bases and J by 7 bases, 10 bases remained unmatched. The CDR3 has 14 residues. CDR3 protein: CASSILAGAGEQYF. In nucleotides, the CDR3 is TGTGCCAGCTCCATACTAGCGGGAGCTGGGGAGCAGTACTTC.

This clonotype showed up many times. This chain links TRBV30 with TRBJ1-1; 12 nucleotides line up with TRBD1. The V and J ends lost 3 bases and 6 bases, in that order; junction bases with no gene match: 11. The CDR3 contains 16 residues. The germline CDR1 and CDR2 sequences are GTSNPN and SVGIG (reference sequence). CDR3 DNA: TGTGCCTGGAGGGGGACAGGGGGCCTGGGAGGGCCTGAAGCTTTCTTT. The encoded protein is CAWRGTGGLGGPEAFF.

This clonotype was detected a few times. A clone one base away is much larger, so this may be a read error. This is likely a read error, given that the CDR3 carries no conserved phenylalanine or tryptophan at its end. The V call is TRBV27, the J call TRBJ2-6; D is undetermined. CDR1 is MNHEY and CDR2 is SMNVEV in the germline V gene (reference sequence). The CDR3 is 13 amino acids. The germline V and J ends were trimmed by 8 bases and 4 bases, with 9 bases remaining between them. The DNA for the CDR3 is TGTGCCAGCCTCGGGTCCGGGGCCAACGTCCTGACTTCC. Its translation is CASLGSGANVLTS.

The sample holds a few counts of this clonotype. The V call is TRBV5-1, the J call TRBJ2-4; TRBD1 or TRBD2 may be the D gene (5 bases each). Germline CDR1 SGHRS, CDR2 YFSETQ. Trimming removed 5 bases from V and 5 bases from J, with 8 bases in between. The CDR3 contains 12 residues. CDR3 residues: CASRGDENIQYF. Here the CDR3 DNA reads TGCGCCAGCAGGGGGGACGAAAACATTCAGTACTTC.

This clonotype was seen ten or more times. The chain employs TRBV24-1 and TRBJ2-5, with D possibly being TRBD1 or TRBD2 (5 bases each). The CDR3 runs to 15 residues. The germline V gene has CDR1 KGHDR and CDR2 SFDVKD. V was clipped by 0 bases and J by 0 bases, with 7 bases between them. CDR3: CATSDLWDDQETQYF. CDR3 bases: TGTGCCACCAGTGATTTGTGGGACGACCAAGAGACCCAGTACTTC.

This clonotype showed up many times. The gene calls are TRBV29-1 and TRBJ1-1; D is perhaps TRBD1 (5 bases). The V end was cut by 4 bases, the J end by 8 bases, with 11 bases between. This CDR3 region has 11 residues. Germline V lookup: CDR1 SQVTM, CDR2 ANQGSEA. CDR3 nucleotides: TGCAGCGTTGGGGCAGGGAGAGAAGCTTTCTTT. This codes for CSVGAGREAFF. Based on the CDR3 plus reference TRBV29-1 and TRBJ1-1, the full variable domain is SAVISQKPSRDICQRGTSLTIQCQVDSQVTMMFWYRQQPGQSLTLIATANQGSEATYESGFVIDKFPISRPNLTFSTLTVSNMSPEDSSIYLCSVGAGREAFFGQGTRLTVV.

To note about this clonotype: This may be a read error: a much more frequent sequence differs by one nucleotide. The J gene is TRBJ2-5, the V gene TRBV6-5; 9 nucleotides line up with TRBD1. The trim removed 7 bases at V and 7 bases at J, leaving 10 bases unmatched. The CDR3 has 14 amino acids. Germline CDR1 reads MNHEY; CDR2 reads SVGAGI. DNA for the CDR3: TGTGCCAGCAATTTGGACAGGGGCCGGGGGACCCAGTACTTC. Translation gives CASNLDRGRGTQYF.